Listed below are T cell receptor beta chains from one sample, sequenced in a study of regulatory T cells in long-lasting Graves disease. TCRdb reprocessed the multiplex PCR reads via MiXCR and lists one record per CDR3 protein. The sample carries approximately 300,000 distinct CDR3 sequences, about 20% recorded once. Source: peripheral blood mononuclear cells (PBMCs), taken at new diagnosis, from a patient treated with antithyroid drugs. Receptor source: a female donor with Graves disease. Each CDR3 is given with its conserved first and last residue. The D gene is left open where the match is weak.

j_call d_call v_call cdr3_aa
TRBJ1-5 NA TRBV20-1 CSARGSNQPQHF
TRBJ2-5 NA TRBV9 CASSEGFVQGPWAYQETQYF
TRBJ1-1 NA TRBV6-1 CASTLRRQTYAEAFF
TRBJ2-5 NA TRBV19 CASSSWAEGETQYF
TRBJ2-3 TRBD2 TRBV13 CASSRSGRALDTQYF
TRBJ1-1 NA TRBV5-6 CASRSGNTEAFF
TRBJ2-4 NA TRBV24-1 CATSDRTGEDIQYF
TRBJ2-1 TRBD1 TRBV6-1 CASRTGDGNNEQFF
TRBJ1-1 NA TRBV12-3/TRBV12-4 CASSLRQGNAEAFF
TRBJ2-1 NA TRBV12-3/TRBV12-4 CASSLTVYNEQFF
TRBJ2-7 NA TRBV10-2 CASSEGQVSSYEQYF
TRBJ1-5 TRBD1 TRBV30 CAWSGGTGLQPQHF
TRBJ2-1 NA TRBV5-1 CASSLGVLNNEQFF
TRBJ1-1 NA TRBV20-1 CSAKKGAENTEAFF
TRBJ2-7 TRBD2 TRBV7-2 CASSTSGGPYEQYF
TRBJ2-7 TRBD2 TRBV28 CASIVRLAGAHEQYF
TRBJ2-2 NA TRBV24-1 CATSDDPGNTGELFF
TRBJ2-3 TRBD2 TRBV20-1 CSASDSSGSTDTQYF
TRBJ2-5 NA TRBV25-1 CASSEYFRGGETQYF
TRBJ1-2 NA TRBV20-1 CSARQRGDPPHTF
TRBJ2-7 TRBD1 TRBV6-2/TRBV6-3 CASSYAQGAPNF
TRBJ2-3 NA TRBV30 CAWSGLGRNTDTQYF
TRBJ1-2 NA TRBV2 CASSERWDLIYGYTF
TRBJ1-5 NA TRBV6-2/TRBV6-3 CASSYGSGNQPQHF
TRBJ1-6 TRBD1 TRBV25-1 CASAPGQGGRSPLHF
TRBJ2-1 TRBD2 TRBV2 CASREAGARNEQFF
TRBJ2-7 TRBD2 TRBV12-3/TRBV12-4 CASSFSGRGYEQYF
TRBJ1-5 TRBD1 TRBV6-5 CASSSDRGGNQPQHF
TRBJ1-2 NA TRBV11-3 CASSFGTKGWGYTF
TRBJ1-5 NA TRBV12-3/TRBV12-4 CASRGGGPQHF
TRBJ2-6 TRBD1 TRBV19 CASSIPTGAGANVLTF
TRBJ2-5 TRBD2 TRBV11-3 CASSWDSGTQETQYF
TRBJ2-2 NA TRBV6-2/TRBV6-3 CASSEGNGELFF
TRBJ2-3 TRBD2 TRBV12-3/TRBV12-4 CASSVPGLAGRTDTQYF
TRBJ1-2 NA TRBV19 CASSVGESSGYTF
TRBJ1-1 NA TRBV9 CASSATLDTEAFF
TRBJ1-5 NA TRBV6-1 CASSDRTTPQHF
TRBJ2-1 NA TRBV11-2 CASRPTSSLPEQFF
TRBJ2-1 TRBD2 TRBV9 CASSETGTSGYNEQFF
TRBJ2-7 NA TRBV4-1 CASSQPREGRRSYEQYF
TRBJ2-3 NA TRBV2 CASTREIGGTSTDTQYF
TRBJ1-2 NA TRBV28 CASSVERVNYGYTF
TRBJ1-3 TRBD1 TRBV12-3/TRBV12-4 CASSSTTGPGNTIYF
TRBJ2-1 TRBD2 TRBV27 CASSLFPSGSAYEQFF
TRBJ1-1 TRBD1 TRBV4-1 CASSQGRQGGTEAFF
TRBJ1-4 TRBD1 TRBV2 CASSDRGLGEKLFF
TRBJ2-1 NA TRBV4-1 CASSQEGSLTPPYDEQLF
TRBJ2-2 TRBD2 TRBV2 CASSVTSGWVGSPGELFF
TRBJ1-6 NA TRBV6-1 CASSLGDGSYNSPLHF
TRBJ2-5 TRBD2 TRBV20-1 CSGEASGQETQYF
TRBJ2-7 NA TRBV29-1 CSIAWTDEQYF
TRBJ2-5 NA TRBV19 CASSIRGETQYF
TRBJ2-2 NA TRBV28 CASNSGGGELFF
TRBJ2-7 NA TRBV5-6 CASSRVGPEQYF
TRBJ2-1 TRBD2 TRBV29-1 CSVEPGAGEELSEQFF
TRBJ2-6 TRBD1 TRBV12-3/TRBV12-4 CASSPWLGQDRFSSGANVLTF
TRBJ2-5 NA TRBV20-1 CSASGLYGIEETQYF